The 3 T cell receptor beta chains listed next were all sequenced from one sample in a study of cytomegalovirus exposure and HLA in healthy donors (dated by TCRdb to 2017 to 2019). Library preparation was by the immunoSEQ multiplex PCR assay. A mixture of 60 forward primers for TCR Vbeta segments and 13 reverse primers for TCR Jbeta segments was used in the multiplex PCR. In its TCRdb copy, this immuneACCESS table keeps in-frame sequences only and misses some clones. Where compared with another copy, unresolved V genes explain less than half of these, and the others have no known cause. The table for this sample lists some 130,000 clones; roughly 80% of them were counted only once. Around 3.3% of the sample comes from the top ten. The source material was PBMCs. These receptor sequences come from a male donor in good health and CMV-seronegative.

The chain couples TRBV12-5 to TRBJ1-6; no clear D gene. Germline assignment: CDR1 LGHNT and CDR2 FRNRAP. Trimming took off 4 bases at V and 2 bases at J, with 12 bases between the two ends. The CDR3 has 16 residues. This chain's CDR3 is CASGSQQLTYNSPLHF. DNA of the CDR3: TGTGCTAGTGGTTCGCAACAGCTAACCTATAATTCACCCCTCCACTTT.

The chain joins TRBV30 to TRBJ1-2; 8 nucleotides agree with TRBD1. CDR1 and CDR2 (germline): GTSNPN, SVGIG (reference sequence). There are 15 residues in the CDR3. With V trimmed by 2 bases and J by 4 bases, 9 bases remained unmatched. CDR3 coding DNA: TGTGCCTGGAGTCCCGACAGGGGCCTTATCTATGGCTACACCTTC. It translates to CAWSPDRGLIYGYTF.

The CDR3 region has the DNA TGCGCCAGCAGCCAGACCCAGACAGGCTCCGGCTACACCTTC. Translating it yields CASSQTQTGSGYTF. The genes are TRBV5-1 and TRBJ1-2; weak D call: TRBD1 (6 bases). The CDR3 runs 14 residues. The germline V gene encodes CDR1 SGHRS and CDR2 YFSETQ. V dropped 4 bases and J dropped 8 bases, with 18 bases sitting between them.